These 27 T cell receptor beta chains were all obtained from the same sample, sequenced in a study of Graves' ophthalmopathy and Graves' hyperthyroidism. TCR beta CDR3 amplification used RNA transcripts. After a first-round RT-PCR with HTBI primers, a second-round multiplex PCR was run. A single record per CDR3 protein comes from TCRdb applying MiXCR to the multiplex PCR reads. Found here are 500,000 to 700,000 distinct CDR3 sequences, roughly 40% of them singletons; the top ten hold about 4.2%. The source material was peripheral blood or thyroid tissue (not recorded which). The receptors stem from an adult man with Graves' hyperthyroidism.

This clonotype was picked up one time. The chain links TRBV6-5 to TRBJ2-5, with 11 bases lining up with TRBD2. V lost 6 bases to trimming and J lost 5 bases; unmatched junction nucleotides: 8. Germline CDR1 reads MNHEY; CDR2 reads SVGAGI. The CDR3 covers 15 residues. The CDR3, as DNA: TGTGCCAGCAGATCCGGGGTAGCGGGGGGGGAGACCCAGTACTTC. This gives the protein CASRSGVAGGETQYF.

Ten or more counts support this clonotype. The chain is built from TRBV29-1 and TRBJ2-2; a possible D gene is TRBD2 (6 bases). This CDR3 has 16 residues. Trimming removed 4 bases at V and 2 bases at J, with 17 bases between. Germline assignment: CDR1 SQVTM and CDR2 ANQGSEA. The CDR3 loop reads CSVVGGAGSNTGELFF. Here the CDR3 DNA reads TGCAGCGTTGTAGGTGGTGCGGGATCTAACACCGGGGAGCTGTTTTTT.

The V and J genes are TRBV2 and TRBJ2-7; the D gene could be TRBD1 or TRBD2 (5 bases each). The germline V gene has CDR1 SNHLY and CDR2 FYNNEI. Trimming took off 6 bases at V and 0 bases at J, with 15 bases between the two ends. This CDR3 contains 15 residues. The CDR3 region is CASSTGAQASYEQYF. The CDR3 DNA sequence: TGTGCCAGCAGCACCGGGGCACAGGCCTCCTACGAGCAGTACTTC. Combining the CDR3 with reference TRBV2 and TRBJ2-7 gives the whole variable domain EPEVTQTPSHQVTQMGQEVILRCVPISNHLYFYWYRQILGQKVEFLVSFYNNEISEKSEIFDDQFSVERPDGSNFTLKIRSTKLEDSAMYFCASSTGAQASYEQYFGPGTRLTVT.

Concerning this clonotype itself: A much larger clone is a single base away; this may be a read error. V usage is TRBV4-1 and J usage is TRBJ1-4, with a tentative D call TRBD1 (6 bases). This CDR3 comprises 12 residues. The germline gives CDR1 MGHRA, CDR2 YSYEKL. V was clipped by 7 bases and J by 10 bases, with 13 bases between them. CDR3 nucleotides: TGCGCCAGCAAAGGGGGAGGAGGAAAACTGTTTTTT. Protein: CASKGGGGKLFF.

The V and J genes are TRBV2 and TRBJ2-7; 8 bases agree with TRBD2. CDR1 and CDR2 (germline): SNHLY, FYNNEI. Germline trimming cut 6 bases from V and 5 bases from J; bases unmatched to any gene: 6. This CDR3 is built from 13 residues. CDR3 loop: CASSAGTRNEQYF. CDR3 DNA: TGTGCCAGCAGCGCCGGGACTAGGAACGAGCAGTACTTC.

The gene calls are TRBV7-8 and TRBJ2-6; 8 bases agree with TRBD2. Germline-derived CDR1 and CDR2 are SGHVS and FQNEAQ. This CDR3 is 16 amino acids long. Losses at the gene ends were 5 bases for V and 4 bases for J; bases not matched to a gene: 7. CDR3 sequence reads: CASSGRGGAGANVLTF. Written as DNA, the CDR3 is TGTGCCAGCAGCGGACGGGGGGGAGCGGGGGCCAACGTCCTGACTTTC.

V is TRBV7-9 and J is TRBJ1-2; D unresolved. This CDR3 is built from 12 residues. Germline lookup yields CDR1 SEHNR and CDR2 FQNEAQ (reference sequence). The V end was cut by 8 bases, the J end by 4 bases, with 11 bases between. This chain's CDR3 is CASCTTSYGYTF. The CDR3, as DNA: TGTGCCAGCTGTACAACCTCCTATGGCTACACCTTC.

Worth noting for this clonotype: A much larger clone differs by one base, so this may be a read error. Here the CDR3 reads CASSAPRNEKLFF. The DNA for the CDR3 is TGTGCCAGTAGTGCCCCAAGGAACGAAAAACTGTTTTTT. The genes are TRBV19 and TRBJ1-4, with unresolved D. The CDR3 runs 13 residues. V gave up 5 bases and J gave up 8 bases, with 12 bases separating them. Germline V lookup: CDR1 LNHDA, CDR2 SQIVND (reference sequence).

The chain carries TRBV30 and TRBJ1-2; D gene ambiguous. Trimming removed 2 bases from V and 4 bases from J, with 11 bases in between. CDR1 and CDR2 (germline): GTSNPN, SVGIG (reference sequence). The CDR3 totals 13 residues. The CDR3 sequence: CAWSPITGYGYTF. Written as DNA, the CDR3 is TGTGCCTGGAGTCCGATCACGGGCTATGGCTACACCTTC. The whole variable domain, remainder taken from reference TRBV30 and TRBJ1-2, is SQTIHQWPATLVQPVGSPLSLECTVEGTSNPNLYWYRQAAGRGLQLLFYSVGIGQISSEVPQNLSASRPQDRQFILSSKKLLLSDSGFYLCAWSPITGYGYTFGSGTRLTVV.

The sample holds many counts of this clonotype. The chain combines TRBV7-6 with TRBJ2-5; D is perhaps TRBD1 (6 bases). V was pared by 4 bases and J by 4 bases, with 13 bases between. The germline gives CDR1 SGHVS, CDR2 FNYEAQ. This CDR3 is built from 14 residues. The chain's CDR3 is CASSSRGGGETQYF. CDR3 nucleotides: TGTGCCAGCAGCTCCAGGGGTGGCGGAGAGACCCAGTACTTC.

Concerning this clonotype: A much bigger clone sits one base away, suggesting this may be a read error. V and J are TRBV12-3 or TRBV12-4 and TRBJ2-5, with unresolved D. CDR3 length: 11 amino acids. The DNA of the CDR3 is TGTGCCGGCAGCCCCATGGAGACCCAGTACTTC. Its protein product is CAGSPMETQYF.

This clonotype appeared many times. The V gene is TRBV5-1, the J gene TRBJ1-1; D is perhaps TRBD1 (6 bases). CDR1 is SGHRS and CDR2 is YFSETQ in the germline V gene. CDR3 size: 13 residues. V shed 0 bases and J shed 6 bases, with 9 bases lying between them. Here the CDR3 DNA reads TGCGCCAGCAGCTTGGACAGGGCCCCTGAAGCTTTCTTT. This gives the protein CASSLDRAPEAFF.

The chain recombines TRBV6-5 with TRBJ1-6, with D possibly being TRBD1 (5 bases). V was clipped by 6 bases and J by 4 bases, with 22 bases between them. In germline, CDR1 is MNHEY, CDR2 SVGAGI. The CDR3 consists of 18 residues. For the CDR3, the DNA is TGTGCCAGCAGGGGGGACTCAATCCTAAATCAATATAATTCACCCCTCCACTTT. It translates to CASRGDSILNQYNSPLHF.

The chain recombines TRBV5-1 with TRBJ2-2; 11 nucleotides line up with TRBD2. Germline V gives CDR1 SGHRS, CDR2 YFSETQ. V shed 4 bases and J 6 bases; nucleotides not matched to a gene: 11. This CDR3 has 17 amino acids. In DNA, the CDR3 is TGCGCCAGCAGCCCGCCACTAGCGGGAGCCCCTCCCGGGGAGCTGTTTTTT. This gives the protein CASSPPLAGAPPGELFF. Variable domain in full (rest from reference TRBV5-1 and TRBJ2-2): KAGVTQTPRYLIKTRGQQVTLSCSPISGHRSVSWYQQTPGQGLQFLFEYFSETQRNKGNFPGRFSGRQFSNSRSEMNVSTLELGDSALYLCASSPPLAGAPPGELFFGEGSRLTVL.

The rearrangement uses TRBV5-5 and TRBJ2-7; a weak D match, TRBD1 (6 bases). V lost 5 bases and J 3 bases, leaving 18 bases between the germline ends. The germline V gene has CDR1 SGHKS and CDR2 YYEKEE (reference sequence). The CDR3 is made up of 15 amino acids. The CDR3: CASRDAGTNYYEQYF. The CDR3 nucleotides are TGTGCCAGCAGAGACGCCGGGACAAACTACTACGAGCAGTACTTC.

This clonotype was observed many times. The chain couples TRBV7-8 to TRBJ2-1; the match to TRBD2 covers 8 bases. This CDR3 contains 12 residues. The ends lost 10 bases at V and 7 bases at J; junction bases unmatched: 6. Germline lookup yields CDR1 SGHVS and CDR2 FQNEAQ. The chain's CDR3 is CATNLAGNEQFF. The CDR3 DNA is TGTGCCACCAATTTAGCGGGAAATGAGCAGTTCTTC.

This chain joins TRBV7-4 and TRBJ1-5; 10 nucleotides align to TRBD1. Per germline, CDR1 SGHVT and CDR2 SQSDAQ. V lost 4 bases, J lost 4 bases, and 19 bases stayed unmatched. This CDR3 is 20 amino acids long. The CDR3 nucleotides read TGTGCCAGCAGCTCCCCCGGGGGGGCGGAGACAGGGGGCGAGAATCAGCCCCAGCATTTT. It translates to CASSSPGGAETGGENQPQHF.

As to this clonotype: The CDR3 carries no conserved terminal phenylalanine or tryptophan, so it likely arises from a read error. The chain employs TRBV7-9 and TRBJ2-6; 7 bases map to TRBD1. The V gene's germline CDR1 is SEHNR and CDR2 FQNEAQ (reference sequence). The V gene end was trimmed by 5 bases and the J gene end by 1 base; junction bases not matched to a gene: 8. The CDR3 loop spans 17 amino acids. The CDR3 spells CASSQDGTDSGANVLTL. The CDR3, as DNA: TGTGCCAGCAGCCAAGACGGGACAGATTCTGGGGCCAACGTCCTGACTCTC.

As to this clonotype: Because the CDR3 is missing its conserved closing phenylalanine or tryptophan, this is likely a read error. The rearrangement uses TRBV20-1 and TRBJ1-5; a possible D gene is TRBD1 (5 bases). V was pared by 3 bases and J by 6 bases, with 24 bases between. Germline assignment: CDR1 DFQATT and CDR2 SNEGSKA (reference sequence). The length of the CDR3 is 17 residues. The CDR3 region is CSASSPGSLGDFQPQHL. CDR3 DNA sequence: TGCAGTGCTAGTAGCCCGGGGTCGTTAGGGGATTTTCAGCCCCAGCATCTT.

This clonotype was recorded a few times. This chain joins TRBV15 and TRBJ1-5; possibly TRBD1 for D (6 bases). This CDR3 is built from 13 residues. The germline V and J ends were trimmed by 2 bases and 11 bases, with 13 bases remaining between them. Per the germline V gene, CDR1 is LNHNV and CDR2 is YYDKDF (reference sequence). The CDR3 nucleotides read TGTGCCACCAGCAGATGGGGGCTTTCGGCCCAGCATTTT. Residues: CATSRWGLSAQHF.

This sequence joins TRBV19 and TRBJ1-1; no clear D. In germline, CDR1 is LNHDA, CDR2 SQIVND (reference sequence). The germline V and J ends were trimmed by 4 bases and 5 bases, with 11 bases remaining between them. This CDR3 spans 13 amino acids. Written as DNA, the CDR3 is TGTGCCAGTAGTAGTGAGTTAGGTACTGAAGCTTTCTTT. This sequence encodes CASSSELGTEAFF. Using reference TRBV19 and TRBJ1-1 for the parts outside the CDR3, the full variable domain is DGGITQSPKYLFRKEGQNVTLSCEQNLNHDAMYWYRQDPGQGLRLIYYSQIVNDFQKGDIAEGYSVSREKKESFPLTVTSAQKNPTAFYLCASSSELGTEAFFGQGTRLTVV.

For this clonotype: Since a much larger clone is just one base distant, this may be a read error. J is TRBJ2-7 and V is TRBV3-1, with D unresolved. The germline V gene has CDR1 LGHDT and CDR2 YNNKEL (reference sequence). This CDR3 spans 14 amino acids. DNA for the CDR3: TGTGCCAGCAGCACTGGACCCACCACCTACGAGCAGTGCTTC. It codes for CASSTGPTTYEQCF.

At least ten counts were recorded for this clonotype. The chain employs TRBV20-1 and TRBJ2-7; 7 bases map to TRBD1. The CDR3 spans 13 residues. Unmatched junction bases numbered 6, after V lost 4 bases and J lost 3 bases. Looked up from germline, CDR1 is DFQATT and CDR2 is SNEGSKA (reference sequence). The CDR3 reads CSAMTGIVYEQYF. For the CDR3, the DNA is TGCAGTGCTATGACAGGGATCGTCTACGAGCAGTACTTC.

V is TRBV6-5 and J is TRBJ1-6; maybe TRBD1 (5 bases). This CDR3 contains 16 residues. The V and J ends lost 6 bases and 8 bases respectively, with 20 bases between them. Germline CDR1 reads MNHEY; CDR2 reads SVGAGI. The DNA of the CDR3 is TGTGCCAGCAGAGAAAACTTAGGGGTTTCGGATTCACCCCTCCACTTT. This encodes CASRENLGVSDSPLHF.

V usage is TRBV29-1 and J usage is TRBJ1-2; D gene ambiguous. With 4 bases removed from V and 8 bases from J, the gap between germline ends came to 14 bases. This CDR3 region has 12 residues. Germline V gene lookup returns CDR1 SQVTM and CDR2 ANQGSEA. The CDR3, as DNA: TGCAGCGTTGTAAGTGGAATAGAGGGCTACACCTTC. This gives the protein CSVVSGIEGYTF.

V is TRBV29-1 and J is TRBJ1-2; no reliable D call. Trimming removed 6 bases from V and 0 bases from J, with 11 bases in between. Looked up from germline, CDR1 is SQVTM and CDR2 is ANQGSEA. The CDR3 runs 13 residues. CDR3 sequence: CSVDGRANYGYTF. CDR3 DNA sequence: TGCAGCGTAGACGGGAGAGCTAACTATGGCTACACCTTC.

J is TRBJ2-1 and V is TRBV7-8, with TRBD2 identical over 14 bases. The germline V gene encodes CDR1 SGHVS and CDR2 FQNEAQ. This CDR3 contains 16 residues. V shed 7 bases and J 7 bases; nucleotides not matched to a gene: 9. CDR3 sequence reads: CASTQRLAGGTNEQFF. CDR3 nucleotides: TGTGCCAGCACCCAAAGACTAGCGGGAGGGACGAATGAGCAGTTCTTC. The variable domain in full, completed from reference TRBV7-8 and TRBJ2-1, reads GAGVSQSPRYKVAKRGQDVALRCDPISGHVSLFWYQQALGQGPEFLTYFQNEAQLDKSGLPSDRFFAERPEGSVSTLKIQRTQQEDSAVYLCASTQRLAGGTNEQFFGPGTRLTVL.